This T cell receptor beta chain derives from a study of T cells in Graves' hyperthyroidism and ophthalmopathy. This clonotype has ten or more counts. The TCR beta CDR3 regions underwent amplification using RNA transcripts as the source. First-round RT-PCR with HTBI primers amplified the TCR CDR3 region. TCRdb fed the multiplex PCR reads into MiXCR, producing one record per CDR3 protein. The sample holds around 360,000 distinct CDR3 sequences, approximately 14% seen once. The CDR3 length is 16 residues. The germline gives CDR1 SGHVS, CDR2 FQNEAQ. The trim removed 2 bases at V and 4 bases at J, leaving 9 bases unmatched.

The V call is TRBV7-8, the J call TRBJ2-7, with 9 nucleotides matching TRBD2. The sequencing sample was made of blood. The source is a woman between 55 and 75 years old with Graves' ophthalmopathy. The CDR3, as DNA: TGTGCCAGCAGCTTATTCAGTAGCGGGAGAGGGTACGAGCAGTACTTC. Amino acid sequence: CASSLFSSGRGYEQYF.